This T cell receptor (beta chain) is from a study of blood T cell repertoires in COVID-19. On the study more broadly: The United States, Italy and Spain were the sources of the acute and convalescent COVID-19 samples. T cells, B-cell-depleted T cells, or PBMCs provided the cDNA or gDNA that served as material.

Germline-derived CDR1 and CDR2 are MDHEN and SYDVKM. The CDR3 loop spans 14 amino acids. This clone is a singleton in its sample. The method was immunoSEQ multiplex PCR; TCRdb's version includes in-frame clones alone and lacks a portion of them. The table has 90,000 or so clones, 80% to 90% seen once. This chain joins TRBV28 and TRBJ2-7; TRBD1 matches at 9 bases. The end of the DNA is better explained by TRBJ2-5, so the J call may be wrong. The material sequenced was peripheral blood. The receptor's source is a man older than 75 with active or convalescent COVID-19. CDR3 residues: CASSLWGQGGTQYF. CDR3 in DNA: TGTGCCAGCAGTTTATGGGGACAGGGTGGGACCCAGTACTTC.